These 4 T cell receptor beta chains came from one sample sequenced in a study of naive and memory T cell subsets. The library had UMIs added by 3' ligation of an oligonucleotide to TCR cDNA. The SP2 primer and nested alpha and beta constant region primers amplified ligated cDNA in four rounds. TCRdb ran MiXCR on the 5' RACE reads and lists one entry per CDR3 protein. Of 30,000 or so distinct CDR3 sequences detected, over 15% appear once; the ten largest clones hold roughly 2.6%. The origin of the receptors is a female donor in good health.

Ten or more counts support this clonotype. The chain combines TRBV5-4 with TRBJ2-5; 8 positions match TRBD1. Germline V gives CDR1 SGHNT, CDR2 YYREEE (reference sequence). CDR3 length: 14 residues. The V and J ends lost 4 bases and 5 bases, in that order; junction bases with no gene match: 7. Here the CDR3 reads CASSLRTGLETQYF. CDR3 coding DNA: TGTGCCAGCAGCCTACGGACAGGGCTTGAGACCCAGTACTTC.

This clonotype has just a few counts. CDR3 sequence: CASRKDRGGYGYTF. As DNA, the CDR3 is TGTGCCAGCAGGAAGGACAGGGGAGGCTATGGCTACACCTTC. The chain is built from TRBV5-6 and TRBJ1-2, with TRBD1 matching 9 bases. The germline CDR1 and CDR2 sequences are SGHDT and YYEEEE. This CDR3 has 14 residues. V was pared by 5 bases and J by 4 bases, with 6 bases of the junction left unmatched.

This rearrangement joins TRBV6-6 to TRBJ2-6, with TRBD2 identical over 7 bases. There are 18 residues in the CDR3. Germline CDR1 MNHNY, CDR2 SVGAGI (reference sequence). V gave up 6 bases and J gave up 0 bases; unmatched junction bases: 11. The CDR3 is CASRLGGTESSGANVLTF. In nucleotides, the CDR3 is TGTGCCAGCAGACTGGGGGGGACTGAGAGCTCTGGGGCCAACGTCCTGACTTTC.

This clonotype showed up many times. CDR3 loop: CASSQRLASTDTQYF. The CDR3 DNA sequence: TGTGCCAGCAGCCAAAGACTAGCTAGCACAGATACGCAGTATTTT. The chain employs TRBV11-3 and TRBJ2-3; 7 bases match TRBD2. This CDR3 is built from 15 residues. CDR1 and CDR2 from the germline V gene are SGHNT and YENEEA. V trimming: 5 bases; J trimming: 0 bases; junction bases outside the gene matches: 5.